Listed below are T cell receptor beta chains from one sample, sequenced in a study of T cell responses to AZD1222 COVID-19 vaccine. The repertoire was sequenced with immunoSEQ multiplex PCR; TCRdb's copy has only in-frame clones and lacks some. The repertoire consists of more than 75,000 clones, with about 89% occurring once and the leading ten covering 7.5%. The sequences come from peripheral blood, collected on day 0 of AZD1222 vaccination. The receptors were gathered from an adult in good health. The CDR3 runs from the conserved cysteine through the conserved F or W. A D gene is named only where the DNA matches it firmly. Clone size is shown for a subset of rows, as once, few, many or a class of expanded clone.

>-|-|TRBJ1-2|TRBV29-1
CSVLRTDYGYTF
TGCAGCGTTCTACGGACGGATTATGGCTACACCTTC
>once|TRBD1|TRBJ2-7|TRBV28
CASSRPRGSYEQYF
TGTGCCAGCAGCCGCCCCAGGGGGAGCTACGAGCAGTACTTC
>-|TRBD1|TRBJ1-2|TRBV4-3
CASSRGQGANYGYTF
TGCGCCAGCAGCCGCGGACAGGGGGCCAACTATGGCTACACCTTC
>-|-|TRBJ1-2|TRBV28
CASRTLHSGNYGYTF
TGTGCCAGCAGGACTTTACACTCCGGGAACTATGGCTACACCTTC
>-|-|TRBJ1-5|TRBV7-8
CASSPSGFYSNQPQHF
TGTGCCAGCAGCCCCTCAGGGTTCTATAGCAATCAGCCCCAGCATTTT
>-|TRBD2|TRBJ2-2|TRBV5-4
CASSPWGGRDTGELFF
TGTGCCAGCAGCCCGTGGGGGGGAAGAGACACCGGGGAGCTGTTTTTT
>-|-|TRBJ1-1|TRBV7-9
CASSLQSGVDEAFF
TGTGCCAGCAGCTTACAGAGTGGCGTTGATGAAGCTTTCTTT
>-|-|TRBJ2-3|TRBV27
CASSSPFLDTQYF
TGTGCCAGCAGCTCCCCGTTTTTGGATACGCAGTATTTT
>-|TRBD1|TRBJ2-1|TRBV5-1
CAGSPGGSYNEQFF
TGCGCCGGCTCCCCAGGGGGCTCCTACAATGAGCAGTTCTTC
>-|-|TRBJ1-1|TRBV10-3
CAISEFRENTEAFF
TGTGCCATCAGTGAGTTCAGGGAGAACACTGAAGCTTTCTTT
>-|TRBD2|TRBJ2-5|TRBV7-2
CASSLGPYSSGRAGETQYF
TGTGCCAGCAGCTTAGGGCCCTATTCTAGCGGGAGGGCCGGGGAGACCCAGTACTTC
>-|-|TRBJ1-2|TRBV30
CAWSVGRNYGYTF
TGTGCCTGGAGTGTGGGGCGGAACTATGGCTACACCTTC
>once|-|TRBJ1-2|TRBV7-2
CASSLGQGNYGYTF
TGTGCCAGCAGCTTAGGTCAGGGAAACTATGGCTACACCTTC
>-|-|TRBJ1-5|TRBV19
CASSIDFSASQPQHF
TGTGCCAGTAGTATAGATTTCAGTGCATCTCAGCCCCAGCATTTT
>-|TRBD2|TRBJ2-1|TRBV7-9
CASSLGTTGEQFF
TGTGCCAGCAGCCTAGGGACTACGGGTGAGCAGTTCTTC
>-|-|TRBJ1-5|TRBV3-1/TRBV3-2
CASSQDGYQPQHF
TGTGCCAGCAGCCAAGACGGGTATCAGCCCCAGCATTTT
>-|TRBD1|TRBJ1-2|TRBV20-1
CSGQGVNGYTF
TGCAGTGGACAGGGAGTAAATGGCTACACCTTC
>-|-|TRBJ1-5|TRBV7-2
CASSLVGRGGGQPQHF
TGTGCCAGCAGCTTAGTCGGCAGGGGAGGCGGTCAGCCCCAGCATTTT
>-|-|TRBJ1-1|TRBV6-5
CASRTEHDTEAFF
TGTGCCAGCCGGACAGAGCATGACACTGAAGCTTTCTTT
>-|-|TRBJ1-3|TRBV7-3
CASSSDSQHSGNTIYF
TGTGCCAGCAGCTCAGACTCCCAACACTCTGGAAACACCATATATTTT
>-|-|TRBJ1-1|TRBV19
CASRSTGTLNTEAFF
TGTGCCAGTAGATCTACCGGGACACTGAACACTGAAGCTTTCTTT
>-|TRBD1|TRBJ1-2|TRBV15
CATSRLTSQGVYGYTF
TGTGCCACCAGCAGGCTTACCTCTCAGGGGGTCTATGGCTACACCTTC
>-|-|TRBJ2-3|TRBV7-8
CASSPGASTDTQYF
TGTGCCAGCAGCCCTGGAGCGAGCACAGATACGCAGTATTTT
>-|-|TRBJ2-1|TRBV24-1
CATSDLTGKGDEQFF
TGTGCCACCAGTGATTTAACAGGGAAGGGGGATGAGCAGTTCTTC
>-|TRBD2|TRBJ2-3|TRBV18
CASSPGTRGTDTQYF
TGTGCCAGCTCACCAGGGACTAGGGGTACAGATACGCAGTATTTT
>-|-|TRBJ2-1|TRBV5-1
CASTLWGSSYNEQFF
TGCGCCAGCACCTTGTGGGGGAGCTCCTACAATGAGCAGTTCTTC
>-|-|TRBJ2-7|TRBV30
CAWSKGPEQYF
TGTGCCTGGAGTAAGGGGCCCGAGCAGTACTTC
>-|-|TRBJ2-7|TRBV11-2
CASSPTRSSYEQYF
TGTGCCAGCAGCCCTACCCGGAGCTCCTACGAGCAGTACTTC
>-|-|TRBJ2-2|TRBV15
CATSRDPPRVAGELFF
TGTGCCACCAGCAGAGATCCCCCACGCGTAGCTGGGGAGCTGTTTTTT
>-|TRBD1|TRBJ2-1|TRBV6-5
CASSRDRDHNEQFF
TGTGCCAGCAGTAGGGACAGGGACCACAATGAGCAGTTCTTC
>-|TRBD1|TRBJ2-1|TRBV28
CASSQRPGQGVVEQFF
TGTGCCAGCAGTCAGCGGCCGGGACAGGGGGTGGTTGAGCAGTTCTTC
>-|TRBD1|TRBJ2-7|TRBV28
CASTSGGQGVNEQYF
TGTGCCAGCACCTCGGGGGGACAGGGTGTTAACGAGCAGTACTTC
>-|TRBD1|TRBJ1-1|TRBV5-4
CASSLQGGLNTEAFF
TGTGCCAGCAGCCTACAGGGGGGCTTGAACACTGAAGCTTTCTTT
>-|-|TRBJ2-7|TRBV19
CASRGPSRGQQYF
TGTGCCAGTAGAGGCCCCTCGCGTGGGCAGCAGTACTTC
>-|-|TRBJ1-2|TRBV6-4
CASSPSQGTTGGYTF
TGTGCCAGCAGTCCATCCCAGGGGACTACGGGGGGCTACACCTTC